Following are 25 T cell receptor beta chains from one sample sequenced in a study of Ad26.COV2.S vaccination and SARS-CoV-2 variants. The treatment was: approximately 18 received Ad26.COV2.S at low or high dose, single or two shots; about five received placebo; per-sample allocation not given. Sampling took place 63 days after the first vaccine or placebo injection. Libraries were prepared by immunoSEQ multiplex PCR; TCRdb keeps only in-frame clonotypes and omits some of them. The sample shows hundreds of thousands of clones, roughly nine tenths of them seen only once. Here the sequenced sample was peripheral blood, taken in a trial of Ad26.COV2.S vaccine versus placebo. The receptors come from a person aged 18-65 years who received the Ad26.COV2.S COVID-19 vaccine or a placebo.

The chain couples TRBV12-3 or TRBV12-4 to TRBJ1-2; 7 bases map to TRBD1. V shed 5 bases and J 3 bases; nucleotides not matched to a gene: 3. The CDR3 has 13 residues. The chain's CDR3 is CASSRRGDYGYTF. The CDR3 DNA reads TGTGCCAGCAGTCGCAGGGGGGACTATGGCTACACCTTC.

The CDR3 here is CASSLDGGDTQYF. The CDR3 DNA reads TGTGCCAGCAGCTTAGATGGTGGGGATACGCAGTATTTT. V is TRBV11-2 and J is TRBJ2-3; D call uncertain. Germline V CDR1 and CDR2: SGHAT, FQNNGV. This CDR3 comprises 13 residues. V was trimmed by 0 bases and J by 6 bases, leaving 7 bases between them.

This clone was detected only a few times. The J gene is TRBJ2-7, the V gene TRBV6-1, with TRBD2 matching over 11 bases. Germline values: CDR1 MNHNS, CDR2 SASEGT. The CDR3 is 16 residues long. J gave up 0 bases and V 4 bases, and 5 bases lay outside the gene matches. The CDR3 here is CASSAGGTSGSYEQYF. CDR3 nucleotide sequence: TGTGCCAGCAGTGCTGGCGGGACTAGCGGCTCCTACGAGCAGTACTTC.

This clone was detected once. The chain has TRBV19 and TRBJ1-1; possible D gene TRBD1, 5 bases. The CDR3 contains 16 residues. The V and J ends lost 3 bases and 1 base respectively, with 15 bases between them. The germline V gene has CDR1 LNHDA and CDR2 SQIVND (reference sequence). In DNA form, the CDR3 reads TGTGCCAGTAGTATCAACGCCCGACAGCAGAACACTGAAGCTTTCTTT. Translating it yields CASSINARQQNTEAFF.

V gene TRBV9 combines with J gene TRBJ2-2; no reliable D call. The CDR3 loop spans 14 amino acids. Germline V gene lookup returns CDR1 SGDLS and CDR2 YYNGEE. The V end lost 0 bases, the J end lost 4 bases, and 7 bases lay between the germline ends. In DNA form, the CDR3 reads TGTGCCAGCAGCGTAGGTCCTATCACCGGGGAGCTGTTTTTT. Translation gives CASSVGPITGELFF.

The chain joins TRBV11-2 to TRBJ2-2; the D is unclear. Germline values: CDR1 SGHAT, CDR2 FQNNGV. With 5 bases removed from V and 0 bases from J, the gap between germline ends came to 10 bases. This CDR3 has 15 residues. CDR3 bases: TGTGCCAGCAGCCTCTGGGCCTCGAACACCGGGGAGCTGTTTTTT. This encodes CASSLWASNTGELFF.

The chain employs TRBV19 and TRBJ2-3; either TRBD1 or TRBD2 may fit D (5 bases each). The CDR3 is 14 amino acids. Trimming took 3 bases from V and 2 from J, leaving 9 bases between them. In germline, CDR1 is LNHDA, CDR2 SQIVND (reference sequence). CDR3 sequence: CASSIGGITDTQYF. CDR3 in DNA: TGTGCCAGTAGTATTGGGGGAATCACAGATACGCAGTATTTT.

CDR3 in DNA: TGTGCCAGCAGTTTGGCAGGGGTCGGGGAGCTGTTTTTT. It translates to CASSLAGVGELFF. V usage is TRBV12-3 or TRBV12-4 and J usage is TRBJ2-2, with D possibly matching TRBD1 (6 bases). The CDR3 sequence is 13 residues long. V was cut by 3 bases and J by 7 bases, with 9 bases left in between.

This chain joins TRBV7-8 and TRBJ2-1, with 9 nucleotides matching TRBD1. Germline V CDR1 and CDR2: SGHVS, FQNEAQ. Germline trimming cut 3 bases from V and 6 bases from J; bases unmatched to any gene: 6. The CDR3 has 15 amino acids. The CDR3 nucleotides are TGTGCCAGCAGCTTCCGGGACAGGGTCGGCAATGAGCAGTTCTTC. Protein: CASSFRDRVGNEQFF.

In DNA form, the CDR3 reads TGTGCCAGCAGCTTCTCCACAGGGTGGTCGCCCCACGAGCAGTTCTTC. Its protein is CASSFSTGWSPHEQFF. The gene calls are TRBV5-4 and TRBJ2-1, with D tentatively TRBD1 (6 bases). Germline CDR1 and CDR2: SGHNT and YYREEE (reference sequence). Trimming shortened V by 2 bases and J by 10 bases, and 22 bases separated the two germline ends. The CDR3 spans 16 residues. Combining the CDR3 with reference TRBV5-4 and TRBJ2-1 gives the whole variable domain ETGVTQSPTHLIKTRGQQVTLRCSSQSGHNTVSWYQQALGQGPQFIFQYYREEENGRGNFPPRFSGLQFPNYSSELNVNALELDDSALYLCASSFSTGWSPHEQFFGPGTRLTVL.

The rearrangement uses TRBV7-5 and TRBJ2-3; TRBD1, the D gene given by the table, was not confirmed from the DNA. TRBV7-5 is recorded as a pseudogene. The CDR3 contains 12 residues. The CDR3, as DNA: TGTGCCAGAAGTGGGGACAGGGAGAGTCCGTATTTT. Translation: CARSGDRESPYF.

The chain links TRBV27 to TRBJ1-1, with D possibly matching TRBD1 (5 bases). The length of the CDR3 is 13 residues. Trimming removed 4 bases from V and 5 bases from J, with 11 bases in between. Germline values: CDR1 MNHEY, CDR2 SMNVEV (reference sequence). CDR3 region: CASSWSRATEAFF. The CDR3 DNA reads TGTGCCAGCAGTTGGAGCAGGGCAACTGAAGCTTTCTTT.

This clone was recorded once. V usage is TRBV19 and J usage is TRBJ1-5, with 8 bases aligning to TRBD1. The CDR3 runs to 15 residues. CDR1 and CDR2 (germline): LNHDA, SQIVND (reference sequence). V lost 5 bases, J lost 1 base, and 4 bases stayed unmatched. Written as DNA, the CDR3 is TGTGCCAGTAGTGCCCAGGGGGCCAGCAATCAGCCCCAGCATTTT. Amino acid sequence: CASSAQGASNQPQHF.

This chain's CDR3 is CASSSPSKAGQETQYF. The CDR3 DNA is TGTGCCAGCAGCTCGCCTAGCAAGGCGGGCCAAGAGACCCAGTACTTC. V usage is TRBV13 and J usage is TRBJ2-5; tentatively, D is TRBD2 (5 bases). Germline assignment: CDR1 PRHDT and CDR2 FYEKMQ (reference sequence). Trimming cost V 4 bases and J 1 base, with 16 bases left between them. The CDR3 totals 16 residues.

This chain connects TRBV15 to TRBJ1-2; D might be TRBD1 (5 bases). Germline V gene lookup returns CDR1 LNHNV and CDR2 YYDKDF (reference sequence). V dropped 0 bases and J dropped 4 bases, with 15 bases sitting between them. The CDR3 has 16 amino acids. CDR3: CATSREGGGRGYGYTF. Written as DNA, the CDR3 is TGTGCCACCAGCAGAGAGGGTGGGGGGAGAGGCTATGGCTACACCTTC.

Here the CDR3 DNA reads TGTGCCACCATGCGGGAGAACACCGGGGAGCTGTTTTTT. Translated, it gives CATMRENTGELFF. The chain couples TRBV24-1 to TRBJ2-2; weak D call: TRBD2 (6 bases). The germline CDR1 and CDR2 sequences are KGHDR and SFDVKD. The CDR3 extends over 13 amino acids. V lost 8 bases to trimming and J lost 1 base, with 7 bases between them.

This chain connects TRBV5-1 to TRBJ1-1, with D possibly TRBD1 on 5 matching bases. CDR3 length: 17 residues. Germline V gene sequence: CDR1 SGHRS, CDR2 YFSETQ. V was pared by 5 bases and J by 4 bases, with 24 bases between. In DNA, the CDR3 is TGCGCCAGCAGGGCCTCTGGGGGTTCTGGGCTTGGCACTGAAGCTTTCTTT. It is translated as CASRASGGSGLGTEAFF. The full variable domain, rest sourced from reference TRBV5-1 and TRBJ1-1, is KAGVTQTPRYLIKTRGQQVTLSCSPISGHRSVSWYQQTPGQGLQFLFEYFSETQRNKGNFPGRFSGRQFSNSRSEMNVSTLELGDSALYLCASRASGGSGLGTEAFFGQGTRLTVV.

CDR3 protein: CASSPDGLSGNTIYF. The CDR3, as DNA: TGTGCCAGCAGCCCCGACGGTCTCTCTGGAAACACCATATATTTT. This chain joins TRBV5-8 and TRBJ1-3, with no clear D. Germline V gives CDR1 SGHTS, CDR2 YDEGEE. The V end lost 4 bases, the J end lost 0 bases, and 11 bases lay between the germline ends. CDR3 length equals 15 residues.

The chain joins TRBV5-4 to TRBJ2-5, with 11 bases matching TRBD2. This CDR3 has 15 amino acids. The V gene's germline CDR1 is SGHNT and CDR2 YYREEE (reference sequence). With 4 bases clipped from V and 5 bases from J, the junction kept 7 bases outside the gene matches. DNA for the CDR3: TGTGCCAGCAGCCTTAGCGGGGGGGCCTTCGAGACCCAGTACTTC. Translation gives CASSLSGGAFETQYF. The full variable domain, its missing parts supplied by reference TRBV5-4 and TRBJ2-5, is ETGVTQSPTHLIKTRGQQVTLRCSSQSGHNTVSWYQQALGQGPQFIFQYYREEENGRGNFPPRFSGLQFPNYSSELNVNALELDDSALYLCASSLSGGAFETQYFGPGTRLLVL.

This clone was counted a single time. The J gene is TRBJ2-1, the V gene TRBV19, with TRBD2 matching over 10 bases. Trimming took 3 bases from V and 10 from J; bases not matched to a gene: 3. CDR1 and CDR2 (germline): LNHDA, SQIVND (reference sequence). This CDR3 spans 13 amino acids. Here the CDR3 DNA reads TGTGCCAGTAGTATCATTAGCGGGGGGGAGCAGTTCTTC. Its protein product is CASSIISGGEQFF.

The chain carries TRBV9 and TRBJ2-2; TRBD1 aligns across 11 bases. Germline V gene data show CDR1 as SGDLS and CDR2 as YYNGEE. V was clipped by 4 bases and J by 5 bases; unmatched bases: 7. There are 16 residues in the CDR3. This chain's CDR3 is CASSPRTGGATGELFF. DNA for the CDR3: TGTGCCAGCAGCCCTAGGACAGGGGGCGCAACCGGGGAGCTGTTTTTT. Full variable domain (missing parts from reference TRBV9 and TRBJ2-2): DSGVTQTPKHLITATGQRVTLRCSPRSGDLSVYWYQQSLDQGLQFLIQYYNGEERAKGNILERFSAQQFPDLHSELNLSSLELGDSALYFCASSPRTGGATGELFFGEGSRLTVL.

The CDR3, as DNA: TGTGCCAGTACCTGGGACAGGGGGCTAGGCGGGGAGCTGTTTTTT. Translation gives CASTWDRGLGGELFF. The V gene is TRBV19, the J gene TRBJ2-2; 12 nucleotides line up with TRBD1. This CDR3 has 15 amino acids. J was trimmed by 7 bases and V by 7 bases; bases with no gene match: 7. Germline V gene lookup returns CDR1 LNHDA and CDR2 SQIVND (reference sequence).

J is TRBJ2-2 and V is TRBV30, with 13 bases lining up with TRBD2. This CDR3 has 16 residues. In germline, CDR1 is GTSNPN, CDR2 SVGIG (reference sequence). J gave up 4 bases and V 3 bases, and 5 bases lay outside the gene matches. Here the CDR3 DNA reads TGTGCCTGGAGAGGGGGGACTAGCGGGACCACCGGGGAGCTGTTTTTT. Encoded protein: CAWRGGTSGTTGELFF.

The chain employs TRBV29-1 and TRBJ2-2, with a weak D call TRBD1 (6 bases). V was cut by 4 bases and J by 1 base, with 10 bases left in between. Germline assignment: CDR1 SQVTM and CDR2 ANQGSEA. The CDR3 has 14 residues. CDR3 nucleotide sequence: TGCAGCGTTGTCGGGACATTGAACACCGGGGAGCTGTTTTTT. Its protein product is CSVVGTLNTGELFF.

The chain combines TRBV29-1 with TRBJ2-1; 8 positions match TRBD2. Germline loops: CDR1 SQVTM, CDR2 ANQGSEA. V lost 4 bases and J lost 0; bases outside the gene matches: 8. This CDR3 spans 16 amino acids. Here the CDR3 reads CSVAARSGSSYNEQFF. The CDR3, as DNA: TGCAGCGTTGCCGCCCGCAGCGGGAGCTCCTACAATGAGCAGTTCTTC.